The rows below give T cell receptor beta chains drawn from one sample of a study of blood T cells in healthy people across ages. TCRdb called the 5' RACE reads again in MiXCR, with one record for every CDR3 protein. Among 1.5 million or so distinct CDR3 sequences listed, about 42% were seen once. Sequenced material: blood. These receptors all stem from a woman in her late teens or twenties in good health. The CDR3 runs from the conserved cysteine through the conserved F or W. A D gene is named only where the DNA matches it firmly. Expanded clones get a size class; other rows say once, few or many, or leave the size out.

V	size	D	J	DNA	CDR3
TRBV6-5	few	-	TRBJ2-1	TGTGCCAGCAGTTGGGCCACGAACAATGAGCAGTTCTTC	CASSWATNNEQFF
TRBV6-1	few	TRBD2	TRBJ2-3	TGTGCCAGCAGTGAAGCCTCACGACGACTAGCGGGTTACACAGATACGCAGTATTTT	CASSEASRRLAGYTDTQYF
TRBV6-2/TRBV6-3	-	TRBD1	TRBJ1-4	TGTGCCAGCATCGGGACCTTGGACAGGGCGGGCGAAAAACTGTTTTTT	CASIGTLDRAGEKLFF
TRBV20-1	-	-	TRBJ1-4	TGCAGTGCTAGGGGGGACCGCTATGAAAAACTGTTTTTT	CSARGDRYEKLFF
TRBV6-2/TRBV6-3	-	-	TRBJ2-6	TGTGCCAGCAGTTACTATGGGGTCGCTGGGGCCAACGTCCTGACTTTC	CASSYYGVAGANVLTF
TRBV14	few	-	TRBJ1-2	TGTGCCAGCAGCCAAGCAATTCGGGACGGATTGATCTATGGCTACACCTTC	CASSQAIRDGLIYGYTF
TRBV11-1	-	-	TRBJ2-6	TGTGCCAGCAGCACCCAGACAGCCCCTTACTCTGGGGCCAACGTCCTGACTTTC	CASSTQTAPYSGANVLTF
TRBV5-5	few	-	TRBJ2-7	TGTGCCAGCAGCTTGTACAACTCCTACGAGCAGTACTTC	CASSLYNSYEQYF
TRBV27	-	-	TRBJ2-1	TGTGCCAGCAGAACCAACAGGGTAAGGTATGAGCAGTTCTTC	CASRTNRVRYEQFF
TRBV4-3	-	-	TRBJ2-7	TGCGCCAGCAGCCAAGTCGCAGGGGTCTCCCACGAGCAGTACTTC	CASSQVAGVSHEQYF
TRBV20-1	-	-	TRBJ1-5	TGCAGTGCTAGAGATCGAGAGGTAAACAATCAGCCCCAGCATTTT	CSARDREVNNQPQHF
TRBV27	-	-	TRBJ2-1	TGTGCCAGCAGTTTGACAACCGTGGTGGGTGAGCAGTTCTTC	CASSLTTVVGEQFF
TRBV5-1	few	-	TRBJ2-7	TGCGCCAGCAGCTTAGGAAGAGGAGGGGCCTCCTACGAGCAGTACTTC	CASSLGRGGASYEQYF
TRBV27	-	TRBD2	TRBJ2-7	TGTGCCAGCAGTTTAACCCGACCGGGACTAGTCTCCTACGAGCAGTACTTC	CASSLTRPGLVSYEQYF
TRBV6-5	-	-	TRBJ1-2	TGTGCCAGCAGTTACTTGTCGACATCTAACTATGGCTACACCTTC	CASSYLSTSNYGYTF
TRBV7-2	few	-	TRBJ2-3	TGTGCCAGCAGCTTAGGGTCCCTTTTAGGGGATACGCAGTATTTT	CASSLGSLLGDTQYF
TRBV9	-	TRBD2	TRBJ2-1	TGTGCCAGCAGCGGACGAGGTAGCGGGAGCGTAAATGAGCAGTTCTTC	CASSGRGSGSVNEQFF
TRBV7-9	few	TRBD1	TRBJ1-1	TGTGCCAGCAGCTTAGACGTCAGGGGGACTGAAGCTTTCTTT	CASSLDVRGTEAFF
TRBV4-3	few	TRBD2	TRBJ2-3	TGCGCCAGCAGGCCCCTTCCTCTAGCGGGAAGCACAGATACGCAGTATTTT	CASRPLPLAGSTDTQYF
TRBV14	few	TRBD2	TRBJ2-3	TGTGCCAGCAGCCAAGAGTGCTTTGAGACTAGCGGGAGCGCAGATACGCAGTATTTT	CASSQECFETSGSADTQYF
TRBV20-1	-	-	TRBJ1-5	TGCAGTGCTCTAAGGGAGGGACACTCAGCGGATCAGCCCCAGCATTTT	CSALREGHSADQPQHF
TRBV11-1	few	TRBD2	TRBJ2-1	TGTGCCAGCACCTTCGGACTAGCGGGCGCCTACAATGAGCAGTTCTTC	CASTFGLAGAYNEQFF
TRBV10-3	few	-	TRBJ2-1	TGTGCCATCAGTGTCCATTCCTACAATGAGCAGTTCTTC	CAISVHSYNEQFF
TRBV28	-	-	TRBJ2-3	TGTGCCAGCACCTCATGGGCAGCCCCTAGCACAGATACGCAGTATTTT	CASTSWAAPSTDTQYF
TRBV12-3/TRBV12-4	-	TRBD1	TRBJ2-7	TGTGCCAGCAGTTTTTGGACAGGGTCCTACGAGCAGTACTTC	CASSFWTGSYEQYF
TRBV27	once	-	TRBJ2-7	TGTGCCAGCAGTTCTCAGGGGGTAACCTTAGGGACTCGCAATGAGCAGTACTTC	CASSSQGVTLGTRNEQYF
TRBV15	-	-	TRBJ2-7	TGTGCCACCAGCAGAGAGGCAGCGGCTTACAATGAGCAGTACTTC	CATSREAAAYNEQYF
TRBV5-6	-	TRBD1	TRBJ2-1	TGTGCCAGCAGCTCCCTCCGACAGGGTAATTATTATGAGCAGTTCTTC	CASSSLRQGNYYEQFF